Detailed here is one T cell receptor (beta chain). This sample was taken from a study of OX40 agonist ivuxolimab in advanced cancers. Study background: Those treated in dose escalation had hepatocellular carcinoma, melanoma, renal cell cancer or head and neck cancer. Prior anti-PD-1, anti-PD-L1 or anti-CTLA-4 therapy was allowed; more than 30% had some. Three patients got partial responses; one had hepatocellular carcinoma and two had cutaneous melanoma.

Libraries were prepared by immunoSEQ multiplex PCR; TCRdb keeps only in-frame clonotypes and omits some of them. The sample records tens of thousands of clones, more than 75% being singletons. Trimming stripped 0 bases from V and 0 bases from J, with 2 bases between. The CDR3 spans 13 residues. CDR1 is SGDLS and CDR2 is YYNGEE in the germline V gene. The chain recombines TRBV9 with TRBJ2-3; D remains unclear. The clonotype was recovered from an adult with an advanced solid tumor such as melanoma, head and neck, liver or kidney cancer. Material: CD4+ or CD8+ T cells sorted from blood, obtained in a trial of the OX40 agonist ivuxolimab. CDR3 protein: CASSVASTDTQYF. The CDR3 coding sequence is TGTGCCAGCAGCGTAGCTAGCACAGATACGCAGTATTTT.